This T cell receptor (beta chain) was profiled in a study of response to subunit inactivated influenza vaccine. Study outcomes and limitations: With each seasonal influenza vaccination, the authors suggested, few new T cells are recruited.

TCRdb ran MiXCR on the RT-PCR reads and lists one entry per CDR3 protein. Of 550,000 to 650,000 distinct CDR3 sequences in the sample, approximately 10% were seen once. This clonotype was counted a few times. What it recognizes is unknown. The sample here was PBMCs from blood, taken on the day of vaccination. The receptor comes from a man aged 50 or older who received an inactivated influenza vaccine.

CDR3 sequence (DNA): TGTGCCAGCAGCGCAACCGCGCCTAGGGGGGAGACCCAGTACTTC. Its translation is CASSATAPRGETQYF. This rearrangement joins TRBV11-1 to TRBJ2-5, with a possible D match to TRBD1 (6 bases). The V end lost 5 bases, the J end lost 5 bases, and 18 bases lay between the germline ends. The CDR3 consists of 15 residues. Germline loops: CDR1 SGHAT, CDR2 FQDESV (reference sequence).